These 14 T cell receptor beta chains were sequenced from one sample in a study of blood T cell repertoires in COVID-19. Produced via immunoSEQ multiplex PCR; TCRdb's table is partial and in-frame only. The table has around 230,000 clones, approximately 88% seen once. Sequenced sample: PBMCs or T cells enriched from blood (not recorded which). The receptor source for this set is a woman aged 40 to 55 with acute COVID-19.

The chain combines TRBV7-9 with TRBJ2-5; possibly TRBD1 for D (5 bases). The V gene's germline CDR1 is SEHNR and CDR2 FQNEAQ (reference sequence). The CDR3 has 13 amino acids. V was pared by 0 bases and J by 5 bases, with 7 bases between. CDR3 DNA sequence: TGTGCCAGCAGCTTAGCAGGGGCTGAGACCCAGTACTTC. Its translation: CASSLAGAETQYF.

CDR3: CASSSVQGFSGNTIYF. The CDR3 region has the DNA TGTGCCAGCAGCTCGGTACAGGGCTTCTCTGGAAACACCATATATTTT. This sequence joins TRBV7-7 and TRBJ1-3; D might be TRBD1 (6 bases). Per germline, CDR1 SSHAT and CDR2 FNYEAQ (reference sequence). This CDR3 contains 16 residues. Trimming shortened V by 4 bases and J by 0 bases, and 13 bases separated the two germline ends. The complete variable domain, with remaining parts taken from reference TRBV7-7 and TRBJ1-3, reads GAGVSQSPRYKVTKRGQDVTLRCDPISSHATLYWYQQALGQGPEFLTYFNYEAQPDKSGLPSDRFSAERPEGSISTLTIQRTEQRDSAMYRCASSSVQGFSGNTIYFGEGSWLTVV.

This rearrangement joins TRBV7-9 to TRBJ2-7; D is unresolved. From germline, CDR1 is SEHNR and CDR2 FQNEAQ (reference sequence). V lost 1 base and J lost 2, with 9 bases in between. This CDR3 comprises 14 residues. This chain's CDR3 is CASSLDGLPYEQYF. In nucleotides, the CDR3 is TGTGCCAGCAGCTTAGATGGGCTTCCCTACGAGCAGTACTTC.

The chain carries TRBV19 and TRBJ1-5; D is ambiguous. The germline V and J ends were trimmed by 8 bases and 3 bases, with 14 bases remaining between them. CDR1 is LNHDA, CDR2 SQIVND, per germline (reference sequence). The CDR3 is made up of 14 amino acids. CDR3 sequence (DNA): TGTGCCAGTGAAACCCGGGGTCACAATCAGCCCCAGCATTTT. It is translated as CASETRGHNQPQHF.

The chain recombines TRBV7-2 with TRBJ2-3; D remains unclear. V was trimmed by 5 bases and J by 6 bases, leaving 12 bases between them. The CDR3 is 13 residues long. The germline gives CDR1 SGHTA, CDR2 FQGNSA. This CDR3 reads CASSPMGHDTQYF. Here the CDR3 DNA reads TGTGCCAGCAGCCCAATGGGCCATGATACGCAGTATTTT.

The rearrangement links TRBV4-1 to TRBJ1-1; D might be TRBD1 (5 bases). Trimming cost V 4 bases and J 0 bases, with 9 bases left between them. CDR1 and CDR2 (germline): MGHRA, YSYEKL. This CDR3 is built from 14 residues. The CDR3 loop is CASSLRAMNTEAFF. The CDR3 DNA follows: TGCGCCAGCAGCCTCAGGGCCATGAACACTGAAGCTTTCTTT.

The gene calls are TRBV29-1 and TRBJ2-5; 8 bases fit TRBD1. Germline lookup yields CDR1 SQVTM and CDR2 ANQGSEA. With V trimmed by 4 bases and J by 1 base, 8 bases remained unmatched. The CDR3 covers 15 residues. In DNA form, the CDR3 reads TGCAGCGTTGCGACCACAGGGGGTCCCCAAGAGACCCAGTACTTC. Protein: CSVATTGGPQETQYF.

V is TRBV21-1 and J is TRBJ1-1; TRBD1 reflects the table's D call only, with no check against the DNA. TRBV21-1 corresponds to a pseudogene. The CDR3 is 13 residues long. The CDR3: CATGQGKWAEAFF. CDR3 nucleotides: TGTGCGACGGGACAGGGGAAGTGGGCTGAAGCTTTCTTT.

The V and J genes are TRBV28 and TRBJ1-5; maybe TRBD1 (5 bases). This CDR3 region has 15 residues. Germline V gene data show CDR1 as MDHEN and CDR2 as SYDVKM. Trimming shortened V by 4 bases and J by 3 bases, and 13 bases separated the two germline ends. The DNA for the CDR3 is TGTGCCAGCAGTTCCTCCTGGGACTTCAATCAGCCCCAGCATTTT. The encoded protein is CASSSSWDFNQPQHF.

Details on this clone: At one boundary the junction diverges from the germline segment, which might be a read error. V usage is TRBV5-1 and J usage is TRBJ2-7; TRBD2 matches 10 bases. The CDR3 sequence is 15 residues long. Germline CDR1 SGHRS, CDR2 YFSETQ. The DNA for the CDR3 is TGCGCCAGCAGCGATGAGCGGGGGGGGAATTACGCGCAGTACTTC. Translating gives CASSDERGGNYAQYF.

CDR3 nucleotide sequence: TGCGCCAGCAGCTTGGCCGCGTTTTCCATGAACACTGAAGCTTTCTTT. Protein sequence: CASSLAAFSMNTEAFF. This chain links TRBV5-1 with TRBJ1-1; D is unresolved. The length of the CDR3 is 16 residues. CDR1 SGHRS and CDR2 YFSETQ come from the germline V gene. Trimming cost V 0 bases and J 0 bases, with 12 bases left between them.

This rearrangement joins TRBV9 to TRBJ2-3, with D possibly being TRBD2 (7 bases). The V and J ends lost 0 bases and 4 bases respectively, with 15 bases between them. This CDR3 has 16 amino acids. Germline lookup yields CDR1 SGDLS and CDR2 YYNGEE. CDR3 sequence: CASSVAAGALADTQYF. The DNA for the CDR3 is TGTGCCAGCAGCGTAGCGGCGGGGGCATTAGCAGATACGCAGTATTTT. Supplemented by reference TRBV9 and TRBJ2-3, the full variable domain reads DSGVTQTPKHLITATGQRVTLRCSPRSGDLSVYWYQQSLDQGLQFLIQYYNGEERAKGNILERFSAQQFPDLHSELNLSSLELGDSALYFCASSVAAGALADTQYFGPGTRLTVL.

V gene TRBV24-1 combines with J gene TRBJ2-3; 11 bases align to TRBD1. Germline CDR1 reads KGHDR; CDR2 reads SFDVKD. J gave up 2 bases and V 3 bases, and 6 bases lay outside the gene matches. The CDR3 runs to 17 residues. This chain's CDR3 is CATSDPGQGANTDTQYF. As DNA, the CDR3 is TGTGCCACCAGTGATCCTGGACAGGGGGCTAACACAGATACGCAGTATTTT.

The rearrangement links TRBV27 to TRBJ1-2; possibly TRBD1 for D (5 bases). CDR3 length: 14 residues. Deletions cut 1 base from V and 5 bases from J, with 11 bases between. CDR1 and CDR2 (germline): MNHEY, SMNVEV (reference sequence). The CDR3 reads CASSLYGGGYGYTF. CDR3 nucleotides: TGTGCCAGCAGTTTATATGGCGGGGGTTATGGCTACACCTTC.